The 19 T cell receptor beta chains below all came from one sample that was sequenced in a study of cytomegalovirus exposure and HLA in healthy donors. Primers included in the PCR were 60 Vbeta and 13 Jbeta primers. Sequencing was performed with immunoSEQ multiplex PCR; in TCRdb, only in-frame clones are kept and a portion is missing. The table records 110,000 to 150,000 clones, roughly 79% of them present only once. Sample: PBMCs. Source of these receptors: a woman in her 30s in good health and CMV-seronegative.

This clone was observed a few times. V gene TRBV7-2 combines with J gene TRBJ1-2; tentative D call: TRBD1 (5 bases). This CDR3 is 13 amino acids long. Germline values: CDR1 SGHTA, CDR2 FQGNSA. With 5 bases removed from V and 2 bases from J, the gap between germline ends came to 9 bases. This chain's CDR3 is CASSGQLNYGYTF. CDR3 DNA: TGTGCCAGCAGCGGACAATTAAACTATGGCTACACCTTC.

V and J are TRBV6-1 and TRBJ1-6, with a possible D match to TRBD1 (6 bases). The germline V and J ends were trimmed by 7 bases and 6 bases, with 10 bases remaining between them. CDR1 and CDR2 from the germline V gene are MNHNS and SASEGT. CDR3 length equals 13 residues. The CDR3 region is CASINRANSPLHF. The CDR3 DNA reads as TGTGCCAGCATTAACAGGGCTAATTCACCCCTCCACTTT.

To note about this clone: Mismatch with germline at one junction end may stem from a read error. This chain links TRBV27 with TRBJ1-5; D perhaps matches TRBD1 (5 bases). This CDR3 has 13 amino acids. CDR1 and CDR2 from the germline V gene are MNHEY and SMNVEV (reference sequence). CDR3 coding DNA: TGTGCCAGCAGTTTATTCGCAAAACAGGAAATGAATTTT. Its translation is CASSLFAKQEMNF.

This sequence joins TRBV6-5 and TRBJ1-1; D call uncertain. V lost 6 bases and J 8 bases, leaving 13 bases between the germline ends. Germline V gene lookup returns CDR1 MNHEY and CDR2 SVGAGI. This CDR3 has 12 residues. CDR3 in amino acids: CASSTPGAEAFF. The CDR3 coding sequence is TGTGCCAGCAGCACTCCGGGAGCGGAAGCTTTCTTT.

The CDR3 nucleotides are TGCGCCAGCAGCTTGTTCGGCCCGGACAGCATGAACACTGAAGCTTTCTTT. Its protein product is CASSLFGPDSMNTEAFF. The V and J genes are TRBV5-1 and TRBJ1-1; D perhaps matches TRBD1 (6 bases). The CDR3 is 17 residues long. Looked up from germline, CDR1 is SGHRS and CDR2 is YFSETQ. With 1 base removed from V and 0 bases from J, the gap between germline ends came to 16 bases.

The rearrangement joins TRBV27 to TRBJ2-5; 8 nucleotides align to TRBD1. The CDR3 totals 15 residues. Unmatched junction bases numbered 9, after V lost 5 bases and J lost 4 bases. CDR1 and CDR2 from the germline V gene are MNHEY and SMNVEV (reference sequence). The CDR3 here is CASSLRTGFGETQYF. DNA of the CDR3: TGTGCCAGCAGTCTAAGGACAGGGTTTGGAGAGACCCAGTACTTC.

The CDR3 is CASSVVGTGILTEAFF. The CDR3 DNA sequence: TGTGCCAGCAGCGTAGTAGGGACAGGGATTCTCACTGAAGCTTTCTTT. This chain joins TRBV9 and TRBJ1-1, with 9 bases that match TRBD1. Per germline, CDR1 SGDLS and CDR2 YYNGEE. The CDR3 contains 16 residues. With 0 bases clipped from V and 4 bases from J, the junction kept 7 bases outside the gene matches.

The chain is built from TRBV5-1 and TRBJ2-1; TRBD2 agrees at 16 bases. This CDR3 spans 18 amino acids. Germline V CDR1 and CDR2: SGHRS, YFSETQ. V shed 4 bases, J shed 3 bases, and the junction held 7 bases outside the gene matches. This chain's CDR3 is CASSPGLAGGLVYNEQFF. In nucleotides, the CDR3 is TGCGCCAGCAGCCCGGGACTAGCGGGGGGGCTGGTCTACAATGAGCAGTTCTTC.

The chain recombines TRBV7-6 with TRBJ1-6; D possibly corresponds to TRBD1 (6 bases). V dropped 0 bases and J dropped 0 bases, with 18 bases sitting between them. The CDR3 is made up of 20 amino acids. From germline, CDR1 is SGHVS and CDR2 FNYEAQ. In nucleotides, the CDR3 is TGTGCCAGCAGCTTAGCGAGTTTATCAGGGGAGAGCTCCTATAATTCACCCCTCCACTTT. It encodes CASSLASLSGESSYNSPLHF.

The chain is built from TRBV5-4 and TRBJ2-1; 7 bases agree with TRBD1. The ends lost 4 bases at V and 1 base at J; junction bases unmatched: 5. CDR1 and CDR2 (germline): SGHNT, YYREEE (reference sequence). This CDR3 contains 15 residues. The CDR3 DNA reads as TGTGCCAGCAGCACAGACAGGGCATCCTACAATGAGCAGTTCTTC. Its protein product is CASSTDRASYNEQFF.

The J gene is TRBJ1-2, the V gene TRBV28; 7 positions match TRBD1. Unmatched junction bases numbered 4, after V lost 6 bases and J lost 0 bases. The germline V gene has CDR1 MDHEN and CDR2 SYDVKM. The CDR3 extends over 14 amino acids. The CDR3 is CASSLDRSNYGYTF. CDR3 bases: TGTGCCAGCAGCCTGGACAGGTCTAACTATGGCTACACCTTC.

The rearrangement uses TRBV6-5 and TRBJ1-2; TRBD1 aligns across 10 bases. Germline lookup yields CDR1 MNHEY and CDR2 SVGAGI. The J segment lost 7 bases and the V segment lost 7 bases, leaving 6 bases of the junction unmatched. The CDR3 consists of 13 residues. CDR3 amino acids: CASTRTGGSGYTF. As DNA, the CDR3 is TGTGCCAGCACAAGGACAGGGGGAAGTGGCTACACCTTC.

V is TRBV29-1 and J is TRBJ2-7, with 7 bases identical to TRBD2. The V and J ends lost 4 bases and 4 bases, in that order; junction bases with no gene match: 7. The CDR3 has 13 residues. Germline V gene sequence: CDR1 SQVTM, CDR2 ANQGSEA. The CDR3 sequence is CSVVGGGRYEQYF. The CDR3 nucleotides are TGCAGCGTTGTTGGCGGGGGTAGGTACGAGCAGTACTTC.

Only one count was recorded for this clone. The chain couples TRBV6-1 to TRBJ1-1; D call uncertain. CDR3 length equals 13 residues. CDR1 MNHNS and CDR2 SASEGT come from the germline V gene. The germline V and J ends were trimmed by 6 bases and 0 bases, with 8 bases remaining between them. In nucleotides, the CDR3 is TGTGCCAGCAGAGAGAGCTTGAACACTGAAGCTTTCTTT. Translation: CASRESLNTEAFF.

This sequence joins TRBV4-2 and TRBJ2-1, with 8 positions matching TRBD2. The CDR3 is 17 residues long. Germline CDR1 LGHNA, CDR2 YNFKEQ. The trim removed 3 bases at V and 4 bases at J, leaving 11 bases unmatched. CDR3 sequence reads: CASSQGDGRGLYNEQFF. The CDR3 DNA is TGTGCCAGCAGCCAGGGAGACGGGAGGGGCCTTTACAATGAGCAGTTCTTC.

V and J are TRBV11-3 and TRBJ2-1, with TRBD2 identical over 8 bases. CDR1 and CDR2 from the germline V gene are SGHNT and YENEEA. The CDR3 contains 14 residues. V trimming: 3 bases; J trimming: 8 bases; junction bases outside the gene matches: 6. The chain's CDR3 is CASSFSGGRDEQFF. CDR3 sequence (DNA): TGTGCCAGCAGCTTTTCGGGGGGGAGGGATGAGCAGTTCTTC. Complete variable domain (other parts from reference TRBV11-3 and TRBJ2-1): EAGVVQSPRYKIIEKKQPVAFWCNPISGHNTLYWYLQNLGQGPELLIRYENEEAVDDSQLPKDRFSAERLKGVDSTLKIQPAELGDSAVYLCASSFSGGRDEQFFGPGTRLTVL.

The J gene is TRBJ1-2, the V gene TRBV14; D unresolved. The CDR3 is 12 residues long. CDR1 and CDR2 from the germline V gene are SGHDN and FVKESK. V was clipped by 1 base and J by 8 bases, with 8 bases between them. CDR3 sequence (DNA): TGTGCCAGCAGCCAAGTCGGAGGGGGCTACACCTTC. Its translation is CASSQVGGGYTF. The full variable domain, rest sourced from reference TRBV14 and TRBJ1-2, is EAGVTQFPSHSVIEKGQTVTLRCDPISGHDNLYWYRRVMGKEIKFLLHFVKESKQDESGMPNNRFLAERTGGTYSTLKVQPAELEDSGVYFCASSQVGGGYTFGSGTRLTVV.

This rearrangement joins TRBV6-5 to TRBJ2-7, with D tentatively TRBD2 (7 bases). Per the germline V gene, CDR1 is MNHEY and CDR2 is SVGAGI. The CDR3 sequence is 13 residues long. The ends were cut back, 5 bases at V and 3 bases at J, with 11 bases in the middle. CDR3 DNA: TGTGCCAGCAGTCTAGGGGGGGTCTACGAGCAGTACTTC. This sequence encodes CASSLGGVYEQYF.

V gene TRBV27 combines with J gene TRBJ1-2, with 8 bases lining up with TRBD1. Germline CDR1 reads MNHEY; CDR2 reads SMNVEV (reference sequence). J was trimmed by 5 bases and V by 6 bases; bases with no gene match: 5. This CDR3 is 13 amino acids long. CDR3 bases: TGTGCCAGCAGAGCAGGGGGCGGGTATGGCTACACCTTC. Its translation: CASRAGGGYGYTF.